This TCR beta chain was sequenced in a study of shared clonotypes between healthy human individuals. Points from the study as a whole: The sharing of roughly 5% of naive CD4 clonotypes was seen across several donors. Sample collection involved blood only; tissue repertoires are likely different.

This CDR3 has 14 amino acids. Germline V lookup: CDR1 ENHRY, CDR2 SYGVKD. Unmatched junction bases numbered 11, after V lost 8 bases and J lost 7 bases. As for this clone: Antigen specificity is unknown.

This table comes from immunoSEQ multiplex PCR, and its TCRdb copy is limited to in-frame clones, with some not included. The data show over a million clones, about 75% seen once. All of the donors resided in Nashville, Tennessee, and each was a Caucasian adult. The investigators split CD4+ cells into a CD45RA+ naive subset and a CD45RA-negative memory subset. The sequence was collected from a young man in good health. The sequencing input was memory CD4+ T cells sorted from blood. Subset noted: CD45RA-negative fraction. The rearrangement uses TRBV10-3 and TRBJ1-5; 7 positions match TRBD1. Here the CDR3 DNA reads TGTGCCATCGGTCAAACAGGGGAGGGGCAGCCCCAGCATTTT. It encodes CAIGQTGEGQPQHF.